The present T cell receptor beta chain was sequenced within a study of T cell responses to AZD1222 COVID-19 vaccine. Germline CDR1 and CDR2: MDHEN and SYDVKM. CDR3 length equals 12 residues. Measured with immunoSEQ multiplex PCR; TCRdb has only the in-frame clones, and not every one. The sample gives around 100,000 clones, roughly 91% of which show up once; more than 1.5% is in the top ten. Comment on this clone: Its antigen remains unknown.

Study results and caveats: Donor demographics were predominantly white British with a female majority; clonal diversity may be underestimated. At baseline, just a handful of AZD1222 recipients tested seropositive.

This receptor was identified in an adult in good health. V usage is TRBV28 and J usage is TRBJ1-5; 8 bases fit TRBD1. Sequencing was performed on peripheral blood, taken on day 0 of AZD1222 vaccination. This CDR3 is CAGTGPNQPQHF. In DNA form, the CDR3 reads TGTGCTGGGACAGGACCCAATCAGCCCCAGCATTTT.